The source of this T cell receptor beta chain is a study of control samples from healthy donors and cancer patients. Sequencing was performed with immunoSEQ multiplex PCR; in TCRdb, only in-frame clones are kept and a portion is missing. The sample contains 70,000 to 90,000 clones, 94% of which appear only once. The specimen was blood. This TCR was recovered from a woman aged 18-29 years in good health.

The CDR3 reads CASSQWTGLGYGYTF. CDR3 coding DNA: TGTGCCAGCTCACAATGGACAGGGTTGGGCTATGGCTACACCTTC. The gene calls are TRBV18 and TRBJ1-2; TRBD1 matches at 8 bases. The CDR3 has 15 amino acids. V trimming: 4 bases; J trimming: 4 bases; junction bases outside the gene matches: 8. CDR1 KGHSH and CDR2 LQKENI come from the germline V gene.